This TCR beta chain was identified during a study of T cell responses to AZD1222 COVID-19 vaccine. Study findings and constraints: White British ancestry dominated among donors, who included more females, and clonal diversity was possibly underestimated.

V was pared by 3 bases and J by 5 bases, with 19 bases of the junction left unmatched. Per germline, CDR1 SGHAT and CDR2 FQNNGV. The CDR3 consists of 19 residues. In the case of this clone: The antigen is not known.

The repertoire was sequenced with immunoSEQ multiplex PCR; TCRdb's copy has only in-frame clones and lacks some. The data show 100,000 to 150,000 clones, 86% seen once. V gene TRBV11-2 combines with J gene TRBJ1-2, with 9 bases matching TRBD1. The receptor was derived from an adult who received the AZD1222 COVID-19 vaccine. The sample in question was peripheral blood, obtained 28 days after the second AZD1222 dose. The CDR3 sequence: CASSFFRRKGTGPMYGYTF. CDR3 bases: TGTGCCAGCAGCTTCTTTCGCCGGAAGGGGACAGGGCCTATGTATGGCTACACCTTC.